The present TCR beta chain was sequenced within a study of cytomegalovirus exposure and HLA in healthy donors (dated by TCRdb to about 2017). Context from the whole study: In an earlier analysis of roughly 590 of the donors, 276 Gb of sequence data and 100 million or so unique TCR beta sequences from 150 million to 200 million T cells were reported. Roughly 310 gigabases of sequencing data and approximately 85 million unique TCR sequences were included in an early release covering roughly 700 HLA-typed donors. The genetic ancestry cluster associated with self-reported Caucasian donors included 81% of the approximately 400 genotyped donors. The study aimed to test whether cataloging public T cell receptors could reveal signatures of past pathogen exposure. The study profiled the T cell repertoires of 666 subjects by immunosequencing and related them to cytomegalovirus serostatus. A separate validation cohort of approximately 120 different subjects was used in addition to the roughly 720-subject first cohort. The study combined high-throughput TCR immunosequencing, statistical association of individual TCRs with disease status, and machine learning to predict cytomegalovirus infection status. A later analysis re-analyzed previously published TCR beta repertoires from roughly 600 donors and added high-resolution HLA genotyping to study TCR occurrence patterns. In the later analysis, no new phenotypic data were used to find candidate immune exposures; instead, reliance was placed on TCR beta sequences and their occurrence across donors. An earlier analysis of approximately 580 of the donors used high-throughput TCR beta sequencing to judge whether each TCR beta V gene segment behaved as functional or pseudogenic. Donor age, sex, ethnicity and CMV serostatus were collected together with the repertoire data. In a later genetic analysis, genome-wide SNP genotypes for about three fifths of the 666 donors were used, and that subset was treated as a discovery cohort. Every discovery cohort repertoire had been produced on one sequencing platform. HLA typing included class I and class II loci at four-digit resolution. Typing coverage differed by locus: A, B, C, DRB1 and DQB1 were typed in about 629-640 donors, DQA1 in about 500, DPA1 in some 600, and DPB1 in roughly 470. Because of strong linkage in the cohort, roughly five DR-DQ haplotypes were treated as single units for association and clustering. On average, roughly 250,000 unique TCR beta nucleotide sequences were sequenced per donor among about 400 genotyped donors of the cohort, with about 17% of those sequences being non-productive.

General conclusions and limits of the study: In the study, around 160 TCR beta chains were listed as associated with cytomegalovirus. A cluster of highly shared sequence variants was judged likely to be a technical artifact of the sequencing pipeline. Three of the identified cytomegalovirus-associated TCR beta chains were confirmed in vitro to be specific for cytomegalovirus antigens. The classifier was reported to diagnose cytomegalovirus status with high specificity and sensitivity in both the original and validation cohorts. Across donors, most TCR sequences were observed very rarely, whereas some public TCRs were present in many individuals. A further reported finding was that TCR beta sequences accurately predicted the HLA-A and HLA-B alleles for most subjects in the first cohort. V-gene and J-gene trimming of TCR beta chains was associated with a missense DCLRE1C variant in a later genetic analysis, and the association was replicated in an independent cohort. Correlated functional status among segregating V segments might be attributable to linkage disequilibrium, but an unknown experimental factor could not be ruled out. In this cohort, only TCR beta chains were sequenced, and detectable features were limited by the absence of alpha or paired-chain data. Immune exposure information for the cohort was limited to CMV serostatus. It was suggested by the authors that the approach could potentially be generalized to other disease states and immunological phenotypes. In a later analysis, most CMV-associated TCR beta chains were found to appear HLA-restricted, with HLA associations seemingly driven largely by CMV exposure. The presence/absence analyses assumed that sequencing depth was roughly uniform across donors, and that assumption may not be true. In a later genetic analysis, fewer N-insertions in productive TCRs were reported among donors in an Asian-associated ancestry cluster than the roughly 710-donor mean. When HLA alleles, especially DR and DQ, strongly co-occurred, attributing TCR associations to individual alleles was difficult. Some IMGT-functional V segments, including TRBV6-2 and TRBV6-3, could not be distinguished by the 87-base-pair reads and were therefore excluded. A later analysis found that HLA-associated TCR beta chains were more clonally expanded and had lower generation probabilities than equally common non-associated chains. Because counts were too low, under 20 rarely observed V segments, including chromosome 9 orphons, were left out of the earlier analysis of about 500 of the donors. Several of the top co-occurrence clusters appeared to be linked to parvovirus B19, influenza, CMV and Epstein-Barr virus, according to a later analysis. In a later analysis, the rate of TCR association differed among HLA loci, with DRB1 alleles having the most associated TCRs and HLA-C alleles having the fewest. Because some donors lacked HLA typing at each locus, the association tests relied only on the typed subset. In an earlier analysis of some 500 of the donors, most TCR beta V segments appeared in productive rearrangements about 87% or about 30% of the time, broadly matching IMGT annotations. A later analysis associated approximately 17,000 TCR beta sequences with specific HLA alleles at a false discovery rate of 0.05.

Its CDR3 holds 12 amino acids, cysteine through phenylalanine. Solely the CDR3 DNA is kept, with 36 bases framed from the first base. CDR1 MNHEY and CDR2 SVGAGI were looked up in the germline V gene. With respect to this clone: No antigen is known for it. The junction departs from the called germline gene at one end, perhaps through a read error.

The library was generated by the immunoSEQ multiplex PCR assay. The multiplex PCR relied on a mix of 60 forward primers for TCR Vbeta segments and 13 reverse primers for TCR Jbeta segments. The CDR3 region of rearranged TCR beta genes was amplified from genomic DNA by a multiplex PCR assay. On the Illumina HiSeq System, the amplified TCR beta libraries were sequenced as 87-base-pair reads. Per the original workflow: In a later analysis, tens of millions of unique TCR beta chains were counted across the approximately 620 repertoires, and roughly 11 million of these chains were shared by at least two donors. Raw reads were error-corrected and collapsed into unique sequences with a nearest-neighbor algorithm that merged closely related sequences to remove PCR and sequencing errors. To assign V, D and J gene segments, CDR3 sequences were aligned to IMGT reference sequences. For a sequence to be retained, at least a six-nucleotide match to both a V gene segment and a J gene segment was required. A rearrangement counted as productive if the CDR3 had no stop codons and remained in frame with V and J, and every other rearrangement counted as non-productive. CDR3 was defined according to IMGT convention as the region running from the second conserved V-encoded cysteine to the conserved J-encoded phenylalanine. Sequences without an unambiguous match to a single V gene segment were excluded from the earlier analysis of about 640 of the donors. In an earlier analysis of 450 to 750 of the donors, a V segment was called functional when productive rearrangements were above 56.7%, and segregating when the standard deviation between donors exceeded 5%. A statistical classification framework was built to diagnose cytomegalovirus status from the catalog of TCR beta chain sequences. In a later analysis, V and J genes were assigned by comparing TCR nucleotide sequences against IMGT/GENE-DB human TR gene sequences. The TCRdist pipeline was used in a later analysis to assign CDR3 sequences and most-parsimonious VDJ recombination scenarios. In a later analysis, every TCR beta chain was defined by the combination of its CDR3 amino acid sequence and its V-gene family, and reads without a unique V-gene family were dropped. To address suspected cross-contamination and a sequencing artifact, a later analysis removed 450 to 700 highly shared, low-generation-probability nucleotide sequences. A later analysis calculated a clonal expansion index for each public chain from normalized within-repertoire ranks of inferred template counts. A later analysis computed generation probabilities with a VDJ recombination model fitted to out-of-frame rearrangements, and checked the results against IGoR. A later analysis scored TCR-TCR, TCR-HLA and TCR-CMV co-occurrence with hypergeometric tests, applying a repertoire-size bias correction to TCR pairs. To estimate false discovery rates, a later analysis permuted the HLA or CMV assignments 20 times. In a later analysis, co-occurring TCRs were grouped using DBSCAN, and TCRdist sequence similarity was added for clustering within HLA-allele-positive subsets. Co-occurrence clustering excluded repertoires with fewer than 30,000 or more than 120,000 public chains, plus five with anomalous nucleotide sharing. The immuneACCESS repertoire file appears here via TCRdb, limited to in-frame rearrangements. These files lack a portion of the clones; in checked studies, under half of the deficit traces to unresolved V genes, and the cause of the others is not known. The DNA gave D and trimming, while V, J and clone size come from that table. The sample table holds more than 95,000 clones, of which 10% to 15% were seen once. The ten biggest clones cover approximately 16% of the sample.

The cohort consisted of 666 healthy bone marrow donors. At the time of sampling, every cohort member was nominally healthy, though immune exposures that went unrecorded were likely present. The donor tested CMV seropositive, placing the donor among the 289 seropositive members of the cohort. Each donor provided a peripheral blood sample, and peripheral blood mononuclear cells were used for TCR beta sequencing. The Qiagen DNeasy Blood Extraction Kit was used to extract genomic DNA from the blood cell samples. Sequenced input: PBMCs. Recombination connected TRBV6-5 to TRBJ1-2; TRBD1 fits 8 bases in the junction. This receptor was identified in a man aged 40-49 years in good health and CMV-seropositive. The CDR3 corresponds to CASTRQGHGSTF. The DNA sequence reads TGTGCCAGCACCAGACAGGGGCATGGCTCCACCTTC.